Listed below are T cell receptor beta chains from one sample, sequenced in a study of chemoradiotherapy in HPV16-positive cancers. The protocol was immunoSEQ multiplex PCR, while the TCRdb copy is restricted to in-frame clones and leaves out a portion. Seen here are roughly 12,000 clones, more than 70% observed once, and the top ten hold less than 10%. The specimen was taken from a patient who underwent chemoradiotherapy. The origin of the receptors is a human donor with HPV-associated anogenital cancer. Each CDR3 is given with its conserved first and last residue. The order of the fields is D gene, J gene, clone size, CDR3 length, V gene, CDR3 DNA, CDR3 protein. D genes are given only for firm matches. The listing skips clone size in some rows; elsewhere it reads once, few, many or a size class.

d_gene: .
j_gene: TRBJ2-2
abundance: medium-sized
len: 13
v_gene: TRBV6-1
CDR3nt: TGTGCCAGCAGTGGACAGGACACCGGGGAGCTGTTTTTT
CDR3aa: CASSGQDTGELFF

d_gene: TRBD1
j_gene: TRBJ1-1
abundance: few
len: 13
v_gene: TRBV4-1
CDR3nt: TGCGCCAGCAGCCAAGAGGGACAGGGCACAGCTTTCTTT
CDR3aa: CASSQEGQGTAFF

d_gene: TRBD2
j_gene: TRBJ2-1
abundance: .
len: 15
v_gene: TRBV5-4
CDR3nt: TGTGCCAGCAGCTTGTCGTGGGAGGGGCTCAATGAGCAGTTCTTC
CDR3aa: CASSLSWEGLNEQFF

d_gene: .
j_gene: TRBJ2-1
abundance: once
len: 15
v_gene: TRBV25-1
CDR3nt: TGTGCCAGCACCCCAGGACAAAGCTCCTACAATGAGCAGTTCTTC
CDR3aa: CASTPGQSSYNEQFF

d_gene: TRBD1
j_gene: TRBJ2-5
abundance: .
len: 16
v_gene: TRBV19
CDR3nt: TGTGCCAGTAGTATAGCCGGGACAGAACCCCAAGAGACCCAGTACTTC
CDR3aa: CASSIAGTEPQETQYF

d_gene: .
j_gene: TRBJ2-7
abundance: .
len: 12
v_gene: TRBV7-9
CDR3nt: TGTGCCAGCAGGGGGCTGTGGCCCGAGCAGTACTTC
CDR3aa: CASRGLWPEQYF

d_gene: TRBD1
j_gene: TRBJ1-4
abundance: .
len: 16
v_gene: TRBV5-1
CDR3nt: TGCGCCAGCAGCTTGGAGTCAGGGGGATCTAATGAAAAACTGTTTTTT
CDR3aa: CASSLESGGSNEKLFF

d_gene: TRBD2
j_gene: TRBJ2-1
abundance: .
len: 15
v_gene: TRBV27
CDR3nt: TGTGCCAGCAGTTTTCTAGCGGGAGGACGTCTTGAGCAGTTCTTC
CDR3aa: CASSFLAGGRLEQFF

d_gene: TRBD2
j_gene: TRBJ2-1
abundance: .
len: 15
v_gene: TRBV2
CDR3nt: TGTGCCAGCAGTGCTAGGGCGGGAGGTTACAATGAGCAGTTCTTC
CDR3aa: CASSARAGGYNEQFF

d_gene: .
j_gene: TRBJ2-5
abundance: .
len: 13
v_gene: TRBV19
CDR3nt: TGTGCCAGTAGTATCATGGCGGGAGAGACCCAGTACTTC
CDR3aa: CASSIMAGETQYF

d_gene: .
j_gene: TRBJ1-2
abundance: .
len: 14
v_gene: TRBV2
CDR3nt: TGTGCCAGCAGGTTCGACACGCGAAGCTCTGGCTACACCTTC
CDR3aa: CASRFDTRSSGYTF

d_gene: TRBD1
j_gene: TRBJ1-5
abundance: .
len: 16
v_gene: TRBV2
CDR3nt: TGTGCCAGCAGAGAGGACAGGGGGCTTGGGAATCAGCCCCAGCATTTT
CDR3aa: CASREDRGLGNQPQHF

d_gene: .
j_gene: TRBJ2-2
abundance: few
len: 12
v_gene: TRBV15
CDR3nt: TGTGCCACCAGCAGTGTATCCGGGGAGCTGTTTTTT
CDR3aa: CATSSVSGELFF

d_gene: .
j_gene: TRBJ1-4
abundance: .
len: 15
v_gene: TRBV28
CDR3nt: TGTGCCAGCAGTTTCTGGGAAGGAGGTAATGAAAAACTGTTTTTT
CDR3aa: CASSFWEGGNEKLFF

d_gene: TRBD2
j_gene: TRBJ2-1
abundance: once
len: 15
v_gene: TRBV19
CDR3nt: TGTGCCAGTAGTTCACTAGCGGGCATATACAATGAGCAGTTCTTC
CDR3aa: CASSSLAGIYNEQFF

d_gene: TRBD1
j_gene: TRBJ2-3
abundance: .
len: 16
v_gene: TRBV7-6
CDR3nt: TGTGCCAGCAGCCCTGAACTGGGACAGCCCACAGATACGCAGTATTTT
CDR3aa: CASSPELGQPTDTQYF

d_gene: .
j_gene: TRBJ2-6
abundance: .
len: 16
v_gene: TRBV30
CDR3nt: TGTGCCTGGAGTGTACTGTATCGCTCTGGGGCCAACGTCCTGACTTTC
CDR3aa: CAWSVLYRSGANVLTF

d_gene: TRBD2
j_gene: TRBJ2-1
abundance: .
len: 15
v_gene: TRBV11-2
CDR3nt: TGTGCCAGCAGCTTAGGCGGGAGAGCTGGCGATGAGCAGTTCTTC
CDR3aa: CASSLGGRAGDEQFF

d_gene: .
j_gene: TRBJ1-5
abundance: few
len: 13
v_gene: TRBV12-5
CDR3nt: TGTGCTAGTGGTTTGGGCGGGGGGCAGCCCCAGCATTTT
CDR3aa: CASGLGGGQPQHF

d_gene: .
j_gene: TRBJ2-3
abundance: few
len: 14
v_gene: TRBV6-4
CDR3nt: TGTGCCAGCAGTGAAGGGGGGAGCACAGATACGCAGTATTTT
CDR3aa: CASSEGGSTDTQYF

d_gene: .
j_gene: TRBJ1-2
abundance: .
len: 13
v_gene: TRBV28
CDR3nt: TGTGCCAGCAGTTTCCTCCGGGTTAGTGGCTACACCTTC
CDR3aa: CASSFLRVSGYTF

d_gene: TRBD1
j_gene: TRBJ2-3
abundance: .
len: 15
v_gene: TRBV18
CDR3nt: TGTGCCAGCTCACCCGGGACAGGGGGCACAGATACGCAGTATTTT
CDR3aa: CASSPGTGGTDTQYF

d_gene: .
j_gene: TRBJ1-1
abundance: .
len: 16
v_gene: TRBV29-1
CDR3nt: TGCAGCGTTGACCCGGCAGGGCCTAACCTGAACACTGAAGCTTTCTTT
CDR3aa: CSVDPAGPNLNTEAFF

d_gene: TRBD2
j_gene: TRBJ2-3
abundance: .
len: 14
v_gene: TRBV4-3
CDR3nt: TGCGCCAGCAGTCGGACTAGGGGCACAGATACGCAGTATTTT
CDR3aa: CASSRTRGTDTQYF

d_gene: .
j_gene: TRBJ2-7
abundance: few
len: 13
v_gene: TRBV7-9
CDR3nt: TGTGCCAGCAGCTTACTTGGCTCCTACGAGCAGTACTTC
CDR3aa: CASSLLGSYEQYF

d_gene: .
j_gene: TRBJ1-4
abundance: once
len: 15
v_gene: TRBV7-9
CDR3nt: TGTGCCAGCAGCCCGCCGGGACCGAATAATGAAAAACTGTTTTTT
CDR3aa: CASSPPGPNNEKLFF

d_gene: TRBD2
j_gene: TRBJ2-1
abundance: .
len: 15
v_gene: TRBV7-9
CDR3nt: TGTGCCAGCAGCCCCCGACTAGCGGGGTGGTATGAGCAGTTCTTC
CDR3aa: CASSPRLAGWYEQFF

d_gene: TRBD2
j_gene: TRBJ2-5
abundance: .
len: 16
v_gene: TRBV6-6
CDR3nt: TGTGCCAGCACGTGGACTAGCGGGAGTAGGAAAGAGACCCAGTACTTC
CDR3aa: CASTWTSGSRKETQYF

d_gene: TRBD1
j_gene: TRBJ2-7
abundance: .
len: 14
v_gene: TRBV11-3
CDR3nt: TGTGCCAGCAGCTACGGGACAGGTAGCTACGAGCAGTACTTC
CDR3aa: CASSYGTGSYEQYF

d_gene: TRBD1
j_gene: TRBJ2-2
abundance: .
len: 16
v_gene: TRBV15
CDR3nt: TGTGCCACCAGCAGAGAAGGGACAGCGAACACCGGGGAGCTGTTTTTT
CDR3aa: CATSREGTANTGELFF

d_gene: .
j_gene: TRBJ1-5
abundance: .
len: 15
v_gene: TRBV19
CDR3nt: TGTGCCAGTAGTTGGACAGCGGGGGGTCCTCAGCCCCAGCATTTT
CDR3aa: CASSWTAGGPQPQHF

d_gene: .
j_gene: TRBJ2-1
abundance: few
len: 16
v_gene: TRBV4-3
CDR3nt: TGCGCCAGCAGCCAAGCCCAACGGGCCCTATACAATGAGCAGTTCTTC
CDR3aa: CASSQAQRALYNEQFF

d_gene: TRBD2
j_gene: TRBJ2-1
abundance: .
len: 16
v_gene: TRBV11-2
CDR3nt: TGTGCCAGCAGCCCCCTTGGGACTAGCTCCTACAATGAGCAGTTCTTC
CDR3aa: CASSPLGTSSYNEQFF

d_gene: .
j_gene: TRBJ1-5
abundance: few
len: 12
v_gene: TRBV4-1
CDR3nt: TGCGCCAGCAGCCAACCCAATCAGCCCCAGCATTTT
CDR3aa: CASSQPNQPQHF

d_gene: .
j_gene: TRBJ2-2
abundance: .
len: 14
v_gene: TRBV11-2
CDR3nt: TGTGCCAGCAGCCCGGAAGGGTGGGGCGGGGAGCTGTTTTTT
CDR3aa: CASSPEGWGGELFF

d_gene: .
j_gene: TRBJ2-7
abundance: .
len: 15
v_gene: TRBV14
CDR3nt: TGTGCCAGCAGCGCTCTGTTGGGGGCCTCCTACGAGCAGTACTTC
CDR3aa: CASSALLGASYEQYF

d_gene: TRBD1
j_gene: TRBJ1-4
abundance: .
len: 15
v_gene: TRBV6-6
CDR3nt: TGTGCCAGCAGTTATGAGGACAGGGGCAGTGAAAAACTGTTTTTT
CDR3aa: CASSYEDRGSEKLFF

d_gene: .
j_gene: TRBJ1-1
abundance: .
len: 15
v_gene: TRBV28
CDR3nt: TGTGCCAGCAGTTCCCAAGCCTCCGCGGGGACTGAAGCTTTCTTT
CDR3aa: CASSSQASAGTEAFF

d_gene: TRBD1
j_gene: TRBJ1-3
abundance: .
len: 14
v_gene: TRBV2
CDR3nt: TGTGCCAGCAGTATCGGACAGGGTGGAAACACCATATATTTT
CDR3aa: CASSIGQGGNTIYF

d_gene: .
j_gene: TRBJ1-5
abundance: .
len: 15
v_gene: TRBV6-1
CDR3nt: TGTGCCAGCAGTGTCCTGACCGTGGTCAATCAGCCCCAGCATTTT
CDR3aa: CASSVLTVVNQPQHF

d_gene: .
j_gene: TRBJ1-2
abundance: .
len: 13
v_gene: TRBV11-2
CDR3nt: TGTGCCAGCAGCCGCCCGGCTAACTATGGCTACACCTTC
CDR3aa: CASSRPANYGYTF

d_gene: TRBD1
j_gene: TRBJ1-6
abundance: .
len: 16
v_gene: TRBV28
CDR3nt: TGTGCCAGCAGCCGCTTCCCGGGACAGGGAGACTCACCCCTCCACTTT
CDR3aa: CASSRFPGQGDSPLHF

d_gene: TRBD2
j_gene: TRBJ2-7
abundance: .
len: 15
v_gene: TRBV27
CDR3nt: TGTGCCAGCAGTCCCCCCGGGACTAGCGGTTACGAGCAGTACTTC
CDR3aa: CASSPPGTSGYEQYF

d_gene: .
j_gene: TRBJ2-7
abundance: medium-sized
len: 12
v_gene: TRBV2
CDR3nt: TGTGCCAGCAACGGTGGAGTCTACGAGCAGTACTTC
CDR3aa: CASNGGVYEQYF